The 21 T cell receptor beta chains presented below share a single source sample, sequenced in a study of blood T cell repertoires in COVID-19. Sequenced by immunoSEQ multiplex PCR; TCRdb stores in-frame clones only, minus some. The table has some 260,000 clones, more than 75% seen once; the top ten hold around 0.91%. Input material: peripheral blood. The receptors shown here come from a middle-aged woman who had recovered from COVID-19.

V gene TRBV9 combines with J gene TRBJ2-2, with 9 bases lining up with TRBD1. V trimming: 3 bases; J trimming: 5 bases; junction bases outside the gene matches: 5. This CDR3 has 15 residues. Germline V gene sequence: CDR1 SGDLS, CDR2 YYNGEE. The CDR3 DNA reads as TGTGCCAGCAGCGCACAGACAGGGGGGACCGGGGAGCTGTTTTTT. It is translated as CASSAQTGGTGELFF.

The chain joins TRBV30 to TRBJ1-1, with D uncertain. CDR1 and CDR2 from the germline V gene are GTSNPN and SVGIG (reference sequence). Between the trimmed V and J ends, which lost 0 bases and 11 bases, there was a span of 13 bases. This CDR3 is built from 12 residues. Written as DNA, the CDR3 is TGTGCCTGGAGTGTATTGGCCCCCGTCGCTTTCTTT. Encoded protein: CAWSVLAPVAFF.

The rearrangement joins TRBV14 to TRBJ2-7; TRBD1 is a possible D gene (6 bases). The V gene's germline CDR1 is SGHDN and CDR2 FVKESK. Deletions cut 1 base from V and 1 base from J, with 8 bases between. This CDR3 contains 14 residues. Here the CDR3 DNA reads TGTGCCAGCAGCCAAGCACAGGGTTCCTACGAGCAGTACTTC. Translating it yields CASSQAQGSYEQYF.

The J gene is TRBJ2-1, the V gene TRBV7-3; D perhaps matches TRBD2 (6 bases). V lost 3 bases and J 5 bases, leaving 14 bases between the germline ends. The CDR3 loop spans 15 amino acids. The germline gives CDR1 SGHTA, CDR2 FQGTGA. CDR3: CASSFGGTVDNEQFF. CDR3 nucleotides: TGTGCCAGCAGCTTCGGCGGGACCGTGGACAATGAGCAGTTCTTC.

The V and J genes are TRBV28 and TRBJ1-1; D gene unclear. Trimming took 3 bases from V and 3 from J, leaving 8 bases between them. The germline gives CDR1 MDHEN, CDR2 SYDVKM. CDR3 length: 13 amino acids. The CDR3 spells CASSFTGYTEAFF. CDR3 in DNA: TGTGCCAGCAGTTTTACGGGTTACACTGAAGCTTTCTTT.

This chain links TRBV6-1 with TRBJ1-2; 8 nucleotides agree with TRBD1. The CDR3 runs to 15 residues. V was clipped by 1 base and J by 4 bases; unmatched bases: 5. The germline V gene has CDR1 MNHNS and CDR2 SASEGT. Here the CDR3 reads CASSEVGRGLYGYTF. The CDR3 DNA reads TGTGCCAGCAGTGAAGTTGGCAGGGGGCTCTATGGCTACACCTTC.

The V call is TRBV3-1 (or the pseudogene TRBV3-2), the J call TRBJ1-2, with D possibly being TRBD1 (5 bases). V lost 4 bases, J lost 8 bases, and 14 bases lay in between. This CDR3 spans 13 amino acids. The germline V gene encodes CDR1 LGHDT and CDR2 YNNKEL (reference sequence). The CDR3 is CASSPGGRGGYTF. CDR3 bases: TGTGCCAGCAGCCCAGGTGGGAGGGGCGGCTACACCTTC.

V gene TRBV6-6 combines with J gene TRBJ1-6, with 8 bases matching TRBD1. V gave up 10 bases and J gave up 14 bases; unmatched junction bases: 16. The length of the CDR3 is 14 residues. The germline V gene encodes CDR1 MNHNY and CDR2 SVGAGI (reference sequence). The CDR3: CATKRGQAYESLHF. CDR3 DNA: TGTGCCACCAAGAGGGGACAGGCCTATGAATCCCTCCACTTT.

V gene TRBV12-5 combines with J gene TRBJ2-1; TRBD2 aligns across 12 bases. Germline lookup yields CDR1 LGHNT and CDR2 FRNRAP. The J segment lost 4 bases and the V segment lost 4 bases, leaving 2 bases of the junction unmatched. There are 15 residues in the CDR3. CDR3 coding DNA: TGTGCTAGTGGTTGGACTAGCGGGGTATACAATGAGCAGTTCTTC. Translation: CASGWTSGVYNEQFF. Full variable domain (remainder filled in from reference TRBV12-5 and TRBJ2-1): DARVTQTPRHKVTEMGQEVTMRCQPILGHNTVFWYRQTMMQGLELLAYFRNRAPLDDSGMPKDRFSAEMPDATLATLKIQPSEPRDSAVYFCASGWTSGVYNEQFFGPGTRLTVL.

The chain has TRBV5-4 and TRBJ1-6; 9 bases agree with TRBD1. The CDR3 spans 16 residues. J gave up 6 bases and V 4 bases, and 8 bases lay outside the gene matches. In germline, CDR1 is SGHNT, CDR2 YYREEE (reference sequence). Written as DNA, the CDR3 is TGTGCCAGCAGCCTGCGCCAGGACAGGGGTAATTCACCCCTCCACTTT. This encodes CASSLRQDRGNSPLHF. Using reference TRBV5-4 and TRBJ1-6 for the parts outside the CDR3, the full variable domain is ETGVTQSPTHLIKTRGQQVTLRCSSQSGHNTVSWYQQALGQGPQFIFQYYREEENGRGNFPPRFSGLQFPNYSSELNVNALELDDSALYLCASSLRQDRGNSPLHFGNGTRLTVT.

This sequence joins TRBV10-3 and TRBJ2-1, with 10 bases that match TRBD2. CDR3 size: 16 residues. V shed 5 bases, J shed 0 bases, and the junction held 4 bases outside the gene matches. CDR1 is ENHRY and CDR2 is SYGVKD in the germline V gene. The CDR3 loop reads CAISYSGRSSYNEQFF. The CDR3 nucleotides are TGTGCCATCAGTTATAGCGGGAGGAGCTCCTACAATGAGCAGTTCTTC.

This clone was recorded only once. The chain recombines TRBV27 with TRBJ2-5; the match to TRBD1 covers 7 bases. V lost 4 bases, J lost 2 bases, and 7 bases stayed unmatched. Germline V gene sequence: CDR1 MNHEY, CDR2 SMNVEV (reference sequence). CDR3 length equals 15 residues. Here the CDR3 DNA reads TGTGCCAGCAGTTCCCCCGGGACAGCTCAAGAGACCCAGTACTTC. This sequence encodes CASSSPGTAQETQYF.

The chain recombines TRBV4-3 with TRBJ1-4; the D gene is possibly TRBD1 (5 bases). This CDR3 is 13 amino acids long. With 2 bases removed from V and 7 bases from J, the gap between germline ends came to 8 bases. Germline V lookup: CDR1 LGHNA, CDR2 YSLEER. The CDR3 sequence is CASSQQTAEKLFF. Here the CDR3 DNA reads TGCGCCAGCAGCCAACAGACAGCTGAAAAACTGTTTTTT.

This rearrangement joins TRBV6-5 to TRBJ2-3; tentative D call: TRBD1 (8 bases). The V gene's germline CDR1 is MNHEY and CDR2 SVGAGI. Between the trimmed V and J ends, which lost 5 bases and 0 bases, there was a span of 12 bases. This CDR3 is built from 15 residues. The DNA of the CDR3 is TGTGCCAGCAGTCACAGGGGGGGCAGCACAGATACGCAGTATTTT. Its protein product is CASSHRGGSTDTQYF.

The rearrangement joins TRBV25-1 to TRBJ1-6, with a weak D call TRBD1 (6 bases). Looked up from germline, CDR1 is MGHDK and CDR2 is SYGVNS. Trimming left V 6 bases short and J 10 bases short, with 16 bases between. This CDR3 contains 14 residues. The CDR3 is CASRTGGRRSPLHF. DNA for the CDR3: TGTGCCAGCAGGACGGGGGGCCGTCGGTCACCCCTCCACTTT.

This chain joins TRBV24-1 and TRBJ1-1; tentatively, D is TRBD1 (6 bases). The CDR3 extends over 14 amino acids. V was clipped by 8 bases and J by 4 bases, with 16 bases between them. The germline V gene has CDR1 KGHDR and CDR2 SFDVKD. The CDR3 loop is CATTTGGLGTEAFF. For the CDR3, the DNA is TGTGCCACCACTACCGGGGGGCTGGGCACTGAAGCTTTCTTT.

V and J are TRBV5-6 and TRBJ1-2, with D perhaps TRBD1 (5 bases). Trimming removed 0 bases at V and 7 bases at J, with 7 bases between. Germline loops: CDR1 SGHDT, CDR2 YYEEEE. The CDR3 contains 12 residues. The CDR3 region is CASSLGGGGYTF. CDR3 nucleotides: TGTGCCAGCAGCTTGGGGGGCGGTGGCTACACCTTC.

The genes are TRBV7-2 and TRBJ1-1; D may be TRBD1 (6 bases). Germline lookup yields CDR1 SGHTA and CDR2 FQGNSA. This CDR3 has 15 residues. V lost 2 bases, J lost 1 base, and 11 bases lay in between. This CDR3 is CASSLRGKGNTEAFF. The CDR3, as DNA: TGTGCCAGCAGCTTAAGGGGGAAAGGGAACACTGAAGCTTTCTTT.

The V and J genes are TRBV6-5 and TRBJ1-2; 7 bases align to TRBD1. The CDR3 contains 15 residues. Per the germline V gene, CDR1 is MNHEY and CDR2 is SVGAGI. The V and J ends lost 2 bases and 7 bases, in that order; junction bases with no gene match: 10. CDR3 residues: CASSYGGGAQGGYTF. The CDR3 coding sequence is TGTGCCAGCAGTTACGGAGGGGGCGCGCAAGGTGGCTACACCTTC.

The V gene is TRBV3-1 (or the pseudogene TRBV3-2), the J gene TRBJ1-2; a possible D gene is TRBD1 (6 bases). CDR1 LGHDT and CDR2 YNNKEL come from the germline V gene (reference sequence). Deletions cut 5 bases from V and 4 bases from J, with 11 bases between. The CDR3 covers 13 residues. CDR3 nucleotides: TGTGCCAGCAGCTACAGGGTTGGCTATGGCTACACCTTC. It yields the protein CASSYRVGYGYTF.

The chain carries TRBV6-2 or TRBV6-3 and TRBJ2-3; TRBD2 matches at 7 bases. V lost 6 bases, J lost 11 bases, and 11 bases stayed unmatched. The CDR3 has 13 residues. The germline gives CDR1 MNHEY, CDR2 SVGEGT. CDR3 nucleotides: TGTGCCAGCAGCCCGTGGGCGGGAGTGGGGCAGTATTTT. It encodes CASSPWAGVGQYF.